This section outlines one T cell receptor beta chain sequence together with its context. CDR3 length: 15 amino acids. The V end lost 1 base, the J end lost 0 bases, and 8 bases lay between the germline ends. From germline, CDR1 is LGHNA and CDR2 YSLEER. Per the authors' pipeline: Researchers report that nucleated cell counts were estimated from reference gene primer amplification. Clones were read by immunoSEQ multiplex PCR, and TCRdb kept only the in-frame ones, dropping some. The V and J calls and the clone size are those of that table, but D and trimming were determined from the DNA. Of 120,000 or so clones in the sample, around nine tenths were seen once. These data come from a study of blood T cell repertoires in COVID-19. About the study: Samples of COVID-19 (acute and convalescent) were obtained from the United States, Italy and Spain. The analysed material was cDNA or gDNA that came from T cells, B-cell-depleted T cells, or PBMCs.

The source is a woman of 80 years or more with acute or convalescent COVID-19. Sequenced material: peripheral blood. The J gene is TRBJ2-3, the V gene TRBV4-3; D perhaps matches TRBD1 (5 bases). Here the CDR3 DNA reads TGCGCCAGCAGCCAAGTACAGGCTAGCACAGATACGCAGTATTTT. Its translation: CASSQVQASTDTQYF.